The 25 T cell receptor beta chains presented below share a single source sample, sequenced in a study of CXCR3-negative and CXCR3-positive naive CD8 T cells. The study's findings and limits: Higher TRB CDR3 hydrophobicity marked CXCR3-positive naive cells relative to CXCR3-negative naive cells.

Their cognate antigens are unknown. The method, 5' RACE with UMI labels, was used to prepare the TRB cDNA libraries. TCRdb reprocessed the 5' RACE reads, with one entry per CDR3 protein and no DNA. This table holds about 120,000 distinct CDR3 sequences. Sequenced material: naive CXCR3+ CD8+ T cells from blood. Subset: CD45RO-CCR7+CD27+CD95- naive CD8+ T cells expressing CXCR3 (TNR3+). The receptor source for this set is a human donor in good health. Some clones in this sample may be carry-over from other donors' samples.

The chain recombines TRBV7-3 with TRBJ2-1; TCRdb outputs TRBD1, but without DNA this stays unchecked. CDR1 SGHTA and CDR2 FQGTGA come from the germline V gene. This CDR3 comprises 13 residues. This CDR3 reads CASSLQGDAEQFF.

The V gene is TRBV4-1, the J gene TRBJ1-6. CDR1 MGHRA and CDR2 YSYEKL come from the germline V gene. This CDR3 comprises 15 residues. The CDR3 loop is CASSQVNTGNSPLHF.

The chain employs TRBV7-9 and TRBJ2-7; TCRdb's D call of TRBD1 is untestable without DNA. The CDR3 length is 15 residues. Germline loops: CDR1 SEHNR, CDR2 FQNEAQ (reference sequence). The CDR3: CASSIGQGPTYEQYF. The whole variable domain, remainder taken from reference TRBV7-9 and TRBJ2-7, is DTGVSQNPRHKITKRGQNVTFRCDPISEHNRLYWYRQTLGQGPEFLTYFQNEAQLEKSRLLSDRFSAERPKGSFSTLEIQRTEQGDSAMYLCASSIGQGPTYEQYFGPGTRLTVT.

The rearrangement links TRBV4-3 to TRBJ2-7; TCRdb selects TRBD2, and the lack of DNA leaves this call unchecked. The CDR3 covers 14 residues. CDR1 and CDR2 from the germline V gene are LGHNA and YSLEER. Here the CDR3 reads CASSPGTLSYEQYF.

The chain is built from TRBV5-1 and TRBJ2-2; TCRdb's D call, TRBD1, is unchecked because there is no DNA. The CDR3 sequence is 15 residues long. Germline-derived CDR1 and CDR2 are SGHRS and YFSETQ. CDR3 sequence: CASSSRDSYTGELFF.

This chain connects TRBV7-2 to TRBJ2-3; TCRdb's D call, TRBD1, is unchecked because there is no DNA. The CDR3 is made up of 15 amino acids. Germline V gene sequence: CDR1 SGHTA, CDR2 FQGNSA. CDR3 protein: CASNQWGGITDTQYF. Supplemented by reference TRBV7-2 and TRBJ2-3, the full variable domain reads GAGVSQSPSNKVTEKGKDVELRCDPISGHTALYWYRQSLGQGLEFLIYFQGNSAPDKSGLPSDRFSAERTGGSVSTLTIQRTQQEDSAVYLCASNQWGGITDTQYFGPGTRLTVL.

This sequence joins TRBV4-1 and TRBJ2-7. Germline V gives CDR1 MGHRA, CDR2 YSYEKL. The CDR3 has 15 amino acids. This CDR3 is CASSQVLDSFYEQYF.

The chain combines TRBV5-4 with TRBJ2-1; the D call from TCRdb, TRBD1, cannot be confirmed without DNA. The CDR3 totals 17 residues. CDR1 is SGHNT, CDR2 YYREEE, per germline (reference sequence). The CDR3 protein is CASSPRPGTYSYNEQFF.

The rearrangement uses TRBV27 and TRBJ1-5; TCRdb's D gene call, TRBD1, goes unchecked for lack of DNA. The CDR3 covers 13 residues. In germline, CDR1 is MNHEY, CDR2 SMNVEV (reference sequence). The CDR3 sequence is CASSPPGHQPQHF.

This chain connects TRBV27 to TRBJ2-2; TCRdb returns TRBD1, unconfirmable since there is no DNA. CDR1 MNHEY and CDR2 SMNVEV come from the germline V gene (reference sequence). The CDR3 extends over 14 amino acids. CDR3 loop: CASMNGMNTGELFF.

The J gene is TRBJ1-2, the V gene TRBV29-1. This CDR3 spans 15 amino acids. Germline assignment: CDR1 SQVTM and CDR2 ANQGSEA. This CDR3 is CSVGETGVPIHGYTF.

The chain carries TRBV2 and TRBJ2-3. The CDR3 runs 14 residues. The V gene's germline CDR1 is SNHLY and CDR2 FYNNEI. The CDR3: CASSHGYATDTQYF. Drawing the rest from reference TRBV2 and TRBJ2-3, the complete variable domain is EPEVTQTPSHQVTQMGQEVILRCVPISNHLYFYWYRQILGQKVEFLVSFYNNEISEKSEIFDDQFSVERPDGSNFTLKIRSTKLEDSAMYFCASSHGYATDTQYFGPGTRLTVL.

The chain is built from TRBV11-1 and TRBJ2-7; the TRBD1 assignment by TCRdb is unverifiable without DNA. Germline V gene sequence: CDR1 SGHAT, CDR2 FQDESV (reference sequence). CDR3 length equals 18 residues. CDR3 sequence reads: CASSTLFPDGTYTYEQYF.

Here the CDR3 reads CASRTLGGVEQFF. This chain joins TRBV5-5 and TRBJ2-1; TCRdb selects TRBD1, and the lack of DNA leaves this call unchecked. The CDR3 is 13 amino acids. Germline CDR1 and CDR2: SGHKS and YYEKEE (reference sequence).

This chain connects TRBV14 to TRBJ2-3; no DNA is available, so the TRBD2 call from TCRdb remains unchecked. The germline CDR1 and CDR2 sequences are SGHDN and FVKESK. This CDR3 has 16 amino acids. The CDR3: CASSQDWASGADTQYF.

This chain connects TRBV6-5 to TRBJ2-2; checking the TCRdb D call of TRBD1 is not possible without DNA. The germline CDR1 and CDR2 sequences are MNHEY and SVGAGI. The CDR3 totals 14 residues. The CDR3 reads CATRDRGRTGELFF.

The chain recombines TRBV11-2 with TRBJ1-4; TCRdb proposes TRBD1, but this gene call is untestable without DNA. Germline assignment: CDR1 SGHAT and CDR2 FQNNGV. The CDR3 runs to 13 residues. CDR3 in amino acids: CASRGQGDEKLFF.

The chain combines TRBV5-6 with TRBJ1-2; TCRdb's D call of TRBD1 is untestable without DNA. Looked up from germline, CDR1 is SGHDT and CDR2 is YYEEEE. The CDR3 length is 15 residues. CDR3 sequence reads: CASSLVGQEIYGYTF.

The chain carries TRBV7-6 and TRBJ1-5. CDR3 length: 13 residues. Germline V gives CDR1 SGHVS, CDR2 FNYEAQ. The chain's CDR3 is CASSLGVGQPQHF.

The chain recombines TRBV6-2 or TRBV6-3 with TRBJ2-7; no DNA is available, so the TRBD1 call from TCRdb remains unchecked. CDR3 length: 15 residues. Per germline, CDR1 MNHEY and CDR2 SVGEGT. The CDR3 loop reads CASSAPGRDSYEQYF.

Its frequency marks this clonotype as medium-sized (0.01 to 0.1%). J is TRBJ1-1 and V is TRBV18. The CDR3 runs 12 residues. Germline CDR1 KGHSH, CDR2 LQKENI. The CDR3 sequence is CASSPSEAEAFF.

The CDR3 loop is CSASEWDRGADTQYF. The J gene is TRBJ2-3, the V gene TRBV20-1; the D call of TRBD1 rests on TCRdb alone, since no DNA is present to check it. CDR1 DFQATT and CDR2 SNEGSKA come from the germline V gene (reference sequence). This CDR3 region has 15 residues.

This chain joins TRBV12-3 or TRBV12-4 and TRBJ2-1; TCRdb's D call, TRBD2, is unchecked because there is no DNA. The CDR3 has 15 residues. CDR3 protein: CASSSLAGIYNEQFF.

The chain combines TRBV5-6 with TRBJ2-2. The CDR3 is made up of 14 amino acids. The germline V gene encodes CDR1 SGHDT and CDR2 YYEEEE. The CDR3: CASSFQANTGELFF.

This chain joins TRBV5-1 and TRBJ2-1; TCRdb selects TRBD1, and the lack of DNA leaves this call unchecked. CDR1 and CDR2 from the germline V gene are SGHRS and YFSETQ. The CDR3 is made up of 15 amino acids. Here the CDR3 reads CASSYGQGSYNEQFF.